Reported below is one T cell receptor beta chain. Its matching antigen is unknown. The V gene's germline CDR1 is SGHNT and CDR2 YYREEE (reference sequence). The V and J ends lost 0 bases and 5 bases respectively, with 14 bases between them. The CDR3 spans 15 residues. The data originate from a study of T cell responses to AZD1222 COVID-19 vaccine. Study information: Second-dose recipients at about 4 or about 12 weeks were treated as one pooled group. Study-wide findings and caveats: Recipients of two AZD1222 doses showed rising Spike-specific TCR breadth and depth. Just six people given AZD1222 tested seropositive at baseline. Clonal diversity was possibly underestimated, and white British individuals and females predominated among donors.

Sequencing was performed with immunoSEQ multiplex PCR; in TCRdb, only in-frame clones are kept and a portion is missing. The repertoire holds over 100,000 clones, with about 88% as singletons. The sequence was obtained from an adult in good health. Sample: peripheral blood, taken on day 0 of AZD1222 vaccination. The rearrangement joins TRBV5-4 to TRBJ1-1; D gene unclear. CDR3 nucleotides: TGTGCCAGCAGCTTGGGGTGGGCGGAGAGTACTGAAGCTTTCTTT. Translation: CASSLGWAESTEAFF.